This is a list of T cell receptor beta chains from one sample in a study of PD-1 blockade in classical Hodgkin lymphoma. Method: immunoSEQ multiplex PCR; TCRdb's copy keeps in-frame clones and lacks some. The sample lists about 90,000 clones; about nine tenths were seen once. This sample comprised peripheral blood mononuclear cells (PBMCs), obtained before the fourth cycle of nivolumab. These receptors came from a human donor with classical Hodgkin lymphoma. CDR3s include the opening cysteine and the closing phenylalanine or tryptophan. A D gene is named only where the DNA matches it firmly. Rows give clone size only sometimes, using once, few, many, or a class for an expanded clone.

CDR3 DNA,CDR3 protein,D gene,V gene,J gene,CDR3 length,clone size
TGTGCCAGCAGTCGACAGGGGGATCAGCCCCAGCATTTT,CASSRQGDQPQHF,TRBD1,TRBV6-6,TRBJ1-5,13,-
TGCGCCAGCAGCCCGACAATGCGGGAGACCCAGTACTTC,CASSPTMRETQYF,-,TRBV4-1,TRBJ2-5,13,-
TGCGCCAGCAGCCAAGGATTCGACACCTCCTGGGGCTCTGGGGCCAACGTCCTGACTTTC,CASSQGFDTSWGSGANVLTF,-,TRBV4-3,TRBJ2-6,20,-
TGTGCCAGCAGCTTGCTGAACACCGGGGAGCTGTTTTTT,CASSLLNTGELFF,-,TRBV7-7,TRBJ2-2,13,few
TGTGCCAGCAGCGGGGTCCTTGCCGGGGAGCTGTTTTTT,CASSGVLAGELFF,-,TRBV6-5,TRBJ2-2,13,-
TGTGCCATCAGTGGGTTCCTAGCGGGACTCATCAATGAGCAGTTCTTC,CAISGFLAGLINEQFF,TRBD2,TRBV10-3,TRBJ2-1,16,-
TGCGCCAGCAGCCCCCGGACAGGCGGCGACAGCTACACCTTC,CASSPRTGGDSYTF,TRBD1,TRBV5-1,TRBJ1-2,14,-
TGCGCCAGCAGCTACGGAGATTACAATCAGCCCCAGCATTTT,CASSYGDYNQPQHF,-,TRBV5-1,TRBJ1-5,14,-
TGTGCCAGCAGCTCCGCCGAGCGGGACGTCAAGGGGCCGCACGGGGAGCTGTTTTTT,CASSSAERDVKGPHGELFF,TRBD2,TRBV7-7,TRBJ2-2,19,few
TGTGCCAGCAGCTTGGGGCTAGCGGGAGATACGCAGTATTTT,CASSLGLAGDTQYF,TRBD2,TRBV5-4,TRBJ2-3,14,once
TGTGCCAGCAGCCCCCAGGGGGCGGACGAGCAGTACTTC,CASSPQGADEQYF,TRBD1,TRBV7-3,TRBJ2-7,13,-
TGTGCCAGTAGCCCCAGCGGGGGTGTCACCGGGGAGCTGTTTTTT,CASSPSGGVTGELFF,TRBD2,TRBV19,TRBJ2-2,15,-
TGTGCCAGCTCACCAGGGTATGGCTACACCTTC,CASSPGYGYTF,-,TRBV18,TRBJ1-2,11,-
TGTGCCAGTAGCACAACAGGGGCCAGAGAGACCCAGTACTTC,CASSTTGARETQYF,TRBD1,TRBV19,TRBJ2-5,14,-
TGTGCCAGCAGTTTCTACAATGAGCAGTTCTTC,CASSFYNEQFF,-,TRBV6-5,TRBJ2-1,11,once
TGTGCCAGCAGGCCGGGAGACAGGCCCCTTGAAGCTTTCTTT,CASRPGDRPLEAFF,-,TRBV27,TRBJ1-1,14,-
TGTGCCACCAGCGAATTACAGGGGGGCGAGCAGTACTTC,CATSELQGGEQYF,TRBD1,TRBV15,TRBJ2-7,13,-
TGTGCCAGCAGCTTAGCTGAGGGGTATCTCTACGAGCAGTACTTC,CASSLAEGYLYEQYF,-,TRBV7-8,TRBJ2-7,15,-
TGTGCCAGTAGTACACCCGGGACAGCCCAAGAGACCCAGTACTTC,CASSTPGTAQETQYF,TRBD1,TRBV19,TRBJ2-5,15,-
TGTGCCAGCAGTTTACCAGGGTTCGGCTATGGCTACACCTTC,CASSLPGFGYGYTF,-,TRBV28,TRBJ1-2,14,-
TGTGCCAGCAGTAACGCGGAAGGGTGGGACTACAATGAGCAGTTCTTC,CASSNAEGWDYNEQFF,-,TRBV28,TRBJ2-1,16,-
TGCAGCGTGGGGGAGACAGGGGCTGGAAACACCATATATTTT,CSVGETGAGNTIYF,TRBD1,TRBV29-1,TRBJ1-3,14,-
TGTGCCAGCAGCAATGGAGGGGAAGGAGCCAAAAACATTCAGTACTTC,CASSNGGEGAKNIQYF,-,TRBV21-1,TRBJ2-4,16,-
TGTGCCAGCAGTTTACTAGCGGGGGGCGGGGAGCTGTTTTTT,CASSLLAGGGELFF,TRBD2,TRBV27,TRBJ2-2,14,-
TGTGCCAGCAGCCACGATCGAGACCGATATGGCTACACCTTC,CASSHDRDRYGYTF,-,TRBV7-8,TRBJ1-2,14,-
TGTGCCAGTAGCTTATCGGGACAGGGGGCAAATGGCTACACCTTC,CASSLSGQGANGYTF,TRBD1,TRBV7-9,TRBJ1-2,15,-
TGTGCCAGCAGCTTAGGGGGTTTCGATCAGCCCCAGCATTTT,CASSLGGFDQPQHF,-,TRBV7-9,TRBJ1-5,14,-
TGTGCCAGCAGTCAGACAGGGGGCACCGGGGAGCTGTTTTTT,CASSQTGGTGELFF,TRBD1,TRBV2,TRBJ2-2,14,-
TGTGCCAGTAGCTTAGCGGTCGGGGAGACCCAGTACTTC,CASSLAVGETQYF,-,TRBV19,TRBJ2-5,13,-
TGTGCCAGCAGTACCTATAGCGGGGGGGCCGACGAGCAGTACTTC,CASSTYSGGADEQYF,TRBD2,TRBV6-6,TRBJ2-7,15,-
TGTGCCAGCAGTACGGACAGGGATGGGACTGAAGCTTTCTTT,CASSTDRDGTEAFF,TRBD1,TRBV6-1,TRBJ1-1,14,-
TGTGCCACCAGGTCGGGAGGGAGCACTGAAGCTTTCTTT,CATRSGGSTEAFF,-,TRBV2,TRBJ1-1,13,once
TGTGCCAGCTCACCACCGATTAACCGGGACAGGGTCTTTGAGCAGTACTTC,CASSPPINRDRVFEQYF,TRBD1,TRBV18,TRBJ2-7,17,-
TGTGCCAGCTCACCAGCGGCAGTGAACACTGAAGCTTTCTTT,CASSPAAVNTEAFF,-,TRBV18,TRBJ1-1,14,-
TGTGCCAGCAGCTTGGGACGGGGTCTATACAATGAGCAGTTCTTC,CASSLGRGLYNEQFF,-,TRBV7-3,TRBJ2-1,15,-
TGTGCCAGTAGTCGAAAGGGACAGGCAGCGAACACTGAAGCTTTCTTT,CASSRKGQAANTEAFF,TRBD1,TRBV19,TRBJ1-1,16,-
TGTGCCAGCAGTACAGGACAGGGGCGCAATCAGCCCCAGCATTTT,CASSTGQGRNQPQHF,TRBD1,TRBV27,TRBJ1-5,15,-
TGTGCCAGCAGTGAACAGGAAAGGGGCAACCAGCCCCAGCATTTT,CASSEQERGNQPQHF,-,TRBV6-1,TRBJ1-5,15,-
TGTGCCAGCAGCTTTCATCGTTTCGTCAGGGGGAATGAAAAACTGTTTTTT,CASSFHRFVRGNEKLFF,TRBD1,TRBV7-9,TRBJ1-4,17,few
TGCGCCAGCAGCTTTCGGACAGCTAGCAATCAGCCCCAGCATTTT,CASSFRTASNQPQHF,-,TRBV5-1,TRBJ1-5,15,-
TGTGCCAGCAGCCCCGGGTCGTCGTACGAGCAGTACTTC,CASSPGSSYEQYF,-,TRBV6-1,TRBJ2-7,13,-
TGTGCCAGCAGCCCAAACAGTGGGGTCAAGGGCACTGAAGCTTTCTTT,CASSPNSGVKGTEAFF,-,TRBV7-9,TRBJ1-1,16,once
TGTGCCAGCAGTTACTTGGACAGGGCCCAAGAGACCCAGTACTTC,CASSYLDRAQETQYF,TRBD1,TRBV6-5,TRBJ2-5,15,-
TGTGCCAGCAGTTCCCCCAGGGGGGGGAACACTGAAGCTTTCTTT,CASSSPRGGNTEAFF,TRBD1,TRBV28,TRBJ1-1,15,-
TGTGCCTGGAGTGAGGGACTGATTAATGAAAAACTGTTTTTT,CAWSEGLINEKLFF,-,TRBV30,TRBJ1-4,14,-
TGTGCCAGCAGCCCCCGGGCCCTGTCCTACGAGCAGTACTTC,CASSPRALSYEQYF,-,TRBV7-9,TRBJ2-7,14,-
TGTGCCATCAATAGGCGGGTGACGAACACCGGGGAGCTGTTTTTT,CAINRRVTNTGELFF,-,TRBV10-3,TRBJ2-2,15,-
TGTGCCAGCAGCTTAAGGGTCGGGGCGGAATATAGCAATCAGCCCCAGCATTTT,CASSLRVGAEYSNQPQHF,-,TRBV11-2,TRBJ1-5,18,-
TGTGCCAGCAGCCACAACTACGAGCAGTACTTC,CASSHNYEQYF,-,TRBV6-1,TRBJ2-7,11,once
TGCAGCGGTGGCGGGGGTCTCTACTATGGCTACACCTTC,CSGGGGLYYGYTF,-,TRBV29-1,TRBJ1-2,13,-
TGCGCCAGCAGCTTCGGGGGGAACACTGAAGCTTTCTTT,CASSFGGNTEAFF,-,TRBV5-1,TRBJ1-1,13,-
TGTGCCAGCAGGGGGGGGACTAGCGGGGCCAATGAGCAGTTCTTC,CASRGGTSGANEQFF,TRBD2,TRBV7-8,TRBJ2-1,15,-
TGTGCCAGCACCTTGCCCCGGACAGGGGGTTCTAATGAAAAACTGTTTTTT,CASTLPRTGGSNEKLFF,TRBD1,TRBV28,TRBJ1-4,17,-
TGTGCCAGCAGCGTTGGGGGAGCGGGGGGCCACTACGAGCAGTACTTC,CASSVGGAGGHYEQYF,TRBD2,TRBV7-9,TRBJ2-7,16,-
TGTGCCAGCAGCTTAGGGGTCGGGGGAGAGCAAGAGACCCAGTACTTC,CASSLGVGGEQETQYF,-,TRBV7-2,TRBJ2-5,16,-
TGTGCCAGCAGCTTGACAGTCATGAACACTGAAGCTTTCTTT,CASSLTVMNTEAFF,-,TRBV5-5,TRBJ1-1,14,-
TGTGCCAGCAGCCTAGCGGGTTCCACCTACGAGCAGTACTTC,CASSLAGSTYEQYF,TRBD2,TRBV9,TRBJ2-7,14,once
TGTGCCAGCAGCTTAGTGTCGATAGGGACCGACGAGCAGTACTTC,CASSLVSIGTDEQYF,-,TRBV7-2,TRBJ2-7,15,-
TGTGCCAGCAGCTTGGCGGGGACAAGCAATCAGCCCCAGCATTTT,CASSLAGTSNQPQHF,-,TRBV5-6,TRBJ1-5,15,-
TGTGCCAGCAGCTTAGACTACTCCTACGAGCAGTACTTC,CASSLDYSYEQYF,-,TRBV11-3,TRBJ2-7,13,-